The TCR beta chain described here comes from a study of T-cell memory formation after mild COVID-19. The overall study: Most TCR clusters belonged to a single donor.

To note about this clonotype: Antigen specificity is unknown.

5'RACE with constant-segment primers built TCRalpha and TCRbeta cDNA libraries with UMIs. TCRdb ran MiXCR on the 5' RACE reads and lists one entry per CDR3 protein. The sample includes about 470,000 distinct CDR3 sequences, around a quarter of them seen just once. Findings of the study overall: Clones that contracted from day 15 to 85 had balanced CD4/CD8; later expanders were CD4+ biased. Some clones that responded turned up in pre-infection memory, which suggests that cross-reactive memory joined in.

The CDR3 runs to 14 residues. Germline V gives CDR1 DFQATT, CDR2 SNEGSKA (reference sequence). Trimming at V came to 3 bases and at J to 4 bases, leaving 6 bases not matched to a gene. Material for sequencing was PBMCs or a T cell subset sorted from them (not recorded which). The receptor was isolated from an adult woman who had mild COVID-19 (a few samples of this study predate the infection). Cell type and time point are not known. The chain carries TRBV20-1 and TRBJ2-1, with 7 bases aligning to TRBD2. CDR3 residues: CSARVASGYNEQFF. The CDR3, as DNA: TGCAGTGCTAGGGTGGCTAGCGGATACAATGAGCAGTTCTTC.